Sequencing of this TCR beta chain was carried out in a study of T cell responses to AZD1222 COVID-19 vaccine. The count of this clone is one. With V trimmed by 3 bases and J by 4 bases, 7 bases remained unmatched. Germline loops: CDR1 KGHSH, CDR2 LQKENI. CDR3 length equals 16 residues. Assay used: immunoSEQ multiplex PCR; TCRdb lists only in-frame clones, some missing. The sample has about 160,000 clones, under 95% seen once. This rearrangement joins TRBV18 to TRBJ2-7; 12 bases fit TRBD2. The source was peripheral blood, collected on day 0 of MenACWY control vaccination. The TCR sequence derives from an adult in good health. The CDR3 bases are TGTGCCAGCTCACCTTCACGACTAGCGGGAGAATACGAGCAGTACTTC. Translation gives CASSPSRLAGEYEQYF.